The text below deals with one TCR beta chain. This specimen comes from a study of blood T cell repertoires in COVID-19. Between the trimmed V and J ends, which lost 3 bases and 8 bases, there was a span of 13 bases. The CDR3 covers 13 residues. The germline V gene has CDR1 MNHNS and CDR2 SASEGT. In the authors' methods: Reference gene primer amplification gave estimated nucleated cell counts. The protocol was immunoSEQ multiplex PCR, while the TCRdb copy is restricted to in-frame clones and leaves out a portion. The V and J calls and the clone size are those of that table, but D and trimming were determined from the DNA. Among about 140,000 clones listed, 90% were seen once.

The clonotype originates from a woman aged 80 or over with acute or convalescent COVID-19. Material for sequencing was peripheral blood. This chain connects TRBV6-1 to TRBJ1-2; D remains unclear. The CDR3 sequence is CASSDRGTIGYTF. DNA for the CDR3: TGTGCCAGCAGTGATCGGGGAACTATCGGCTACACCTTC.